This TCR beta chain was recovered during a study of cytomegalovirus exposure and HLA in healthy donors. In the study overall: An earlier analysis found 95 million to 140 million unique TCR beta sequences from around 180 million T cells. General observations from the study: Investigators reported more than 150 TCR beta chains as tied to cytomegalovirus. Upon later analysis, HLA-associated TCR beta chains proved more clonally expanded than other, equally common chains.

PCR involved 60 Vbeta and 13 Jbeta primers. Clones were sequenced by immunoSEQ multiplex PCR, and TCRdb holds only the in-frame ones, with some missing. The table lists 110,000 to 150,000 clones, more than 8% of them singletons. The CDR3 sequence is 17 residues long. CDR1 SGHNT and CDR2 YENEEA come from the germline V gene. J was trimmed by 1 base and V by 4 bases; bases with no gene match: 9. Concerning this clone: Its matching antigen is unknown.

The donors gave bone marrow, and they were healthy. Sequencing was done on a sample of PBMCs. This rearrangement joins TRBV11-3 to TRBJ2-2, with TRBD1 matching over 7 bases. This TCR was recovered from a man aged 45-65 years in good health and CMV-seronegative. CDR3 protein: CASSSRSGQLNTGELFF. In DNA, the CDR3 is TGTGCCAGCAGCTCTCGGTCGGGACAGCTGAACACCGGGGAGCTGTTTTTT.